This T cell receptor beta chain was obtained from a study of cytomegalovirus exposure and HLA in healthy donors. Data came from immunoSEQ multiplex PCR; TCRdb stores just in-frame clones and leaves some out. The sample lists 150,000 to 200,000 clones; 89% were seen once. The germline V gene has CDR1 SGHNT and CDR2 YENEEA. The CDR3 totals 14 residues. V was clipped by 9 bases and J by 9 bases; unmatched bases: 10. The V gene is TRBV11-3, the J gene TRBJ2-1, with 11 bases aligning to TRBD2. The sequence was collected from a man aged 18 to 29 in good health and CMV-seropositive. Sequencing input: PBMCs. CDR3 nucleotide sequence: TGTGCCAGTGCGGGTAGCGGGAGGGCGTCTGAGCAGTTCTTC. This translates into CASAGSGRASEQFF.